A single sample gave rise to the 9 T cell receptor beta chains below, sequenced in a study of identical twins. Via MiXCR, TCRdb re-called the 5' RACE reads, giving one row per CDR3 protein. Of around 650,000 distinct CDR3 sequences listed, about 7.6% were seen once; the top ten hold about 1.5%. This sample also belongs to another study, concerning yellow fever vaccine responses in identical twins.

Sequencing was performed on PBMCs. Receptors were obtained from a woman under 30 in good health.

Many counts were recorded for this clonotype. The chain carries TRBV12-3 or TRBV12-4 and TRBJ2-3; 7 bases are a match to TRBD1. With V trimmed by 11 bases and J by 4 bases, 15 bases remained unmatched. CDR3 length equals 15 residues. CDR3 sequence reads: CASRPRTGSSDTQYF. CDR3 nucleotide sequence: TGTGCCTCCCGCCCGCGGACAGGTTCTTCAGATACGCAGTATTTT.

This clonotype has more than one count but fewer than ten. The chain uses TRBV18 and TRBJ2-7; a possible D gene is TRBD1 (5 bases). Germline CDR1 reads KGHSH; CDR2 reads LQKENI. The CDR3 contains 13 residues. Between the trimmed V and J ends, which lost 2 bases and 3 bases, there was a span of 8 bases. The CDR3, as DNA: TGTGCCAGCTCACCAGGGGCCAACTACGAGCAGTACGTC. Translated: CASSPGANYEQYV.

CDR3 DNA: TGTGCCAGCAGCCTGGGACTAGCGGGGGCCCAAGAGACCCAGTACTTC. Residues: CASSLGLAGAQETQYF. The chain has TRBV3-1 and TRBJ2-5, with 14 nucleotides matching TRBD2. Trimming removed 4 bases from V and 1 base from J; junction bases left unmatched: 2. Germline lookup yields CDR1 LGHDT and CDR2 YNNKEL (reference sequence). The CDR3 loop spans 16 amino acids.

V gene TRBV5-6 combines with J gene TRBJ2-6; D gene uncertain. In germline, CDR1 is SGHDT, CDR2 YYEEEE. V lost 5 bases to trimming and J lost 3 bases, with 6 bases between them. The length of the CDR3 is 13 residues. The CDR3 DNA sequence: TGTGCCAGCAGACTTAGTGGGGCCAACGTCCTGACTTTC. Its protein is CASRLSGANVLTF.

This clonotype was seen at least ten times. V is TRBV2 and J is TRBJ2-5, with 9 bases that match TRBD2. With V trimmed by 6 bases and J by 2 bases, 7 bases remained unmatched. The CDR3 is made up of 15 amino acids. Germline V CDR1 and CDR2: SNHLY, FYNNEI. CDR3 region: CASRRRGGGQETQYF. CDR3 sequence (DNA): TGTGCCAGCAGACGGCGGGGGGGTGGGCAAGAGACCCAGTACTTC.

The table lists this clonotype with many counts. V is TRBV5-1 and J is TRBJ2-3; 7 bases align to TRBD1. The J segment lost 1 base and the V segment lost 3 bases, leaving 5 bases of the junction unmatched. Germline V gives CDR1 SGHRS, CDR2 YFSETQ. The CDR3 consists of 15 residues. In DNA, the CDR3 is TGCGCCAGCAGCTCTGGACAGGCGGGCACAGATACGCAGTATTTT. It specifies CASSSGQAGTDTQYF.

J is TRBJ2-1 and V is TRBV11-2; the match to TRBD2 covers 7 bases. The V gene end was trimmed by 3 bases and the J gene end by 5 bases; junction bases not matched to a gene: 13. The CDR3 has 17 residues. Germline CDR1 and CDR2: SGHAT and FQNNGV. The CDR3 sequence is CASSFWGGTYPNNEQFF. The CDR3 DNA reads TGTGCCAGCAGCTTTTGGGGGGGGACTTACCCTAACAATGAGCAGTTCTTC.

This clonotype was counted between two and nine times. The chain links TRBV20-1 to TRBJ2-1; D may be TRBD1 (5 bases). Germline CDR1 and CDR2: DFQATT and SNEGSKA (reference sequence). The V and J ends lost 4 bases and 5 bases respectively, with 9 bases between them. CDR3 length: 12 residues. The CDR3 nucleotides are TGCAGTGCTACAGGGCGACACAATGAGCAGTTCTTC. This translates into CSATGRHNEQFF.

This clonotype was found a few times. The rearrangement links TRBV2 to TRBJ2-1; D call uncertain. The germline CDR1 and CDR2 sequences are SNHLY and FYNNEI. This CDR3 region has 11 residues. V was shortened by 6 bases and J by 7 bases, with 7 bases between the two germline ends. The CDR3 nucleotides read TGTGCCAGCAGGACCGGGAATGAGCAGTTCTTC. Translating it yields CASRTGNEQFF.